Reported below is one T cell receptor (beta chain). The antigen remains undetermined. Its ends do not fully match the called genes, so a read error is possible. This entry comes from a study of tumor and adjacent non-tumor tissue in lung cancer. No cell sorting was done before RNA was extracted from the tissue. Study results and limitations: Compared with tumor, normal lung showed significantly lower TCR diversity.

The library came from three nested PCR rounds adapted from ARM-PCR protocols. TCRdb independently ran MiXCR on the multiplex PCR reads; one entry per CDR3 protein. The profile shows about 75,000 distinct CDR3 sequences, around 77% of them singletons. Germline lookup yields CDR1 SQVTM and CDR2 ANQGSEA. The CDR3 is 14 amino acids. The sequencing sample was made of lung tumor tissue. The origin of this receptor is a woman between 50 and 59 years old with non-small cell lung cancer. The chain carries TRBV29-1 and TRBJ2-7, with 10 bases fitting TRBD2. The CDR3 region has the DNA TGCAGCTTCATCAGCGGGAGGGCAGTCCGCGAGCGGTACTTC. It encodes CSFISGRAVRERYF.